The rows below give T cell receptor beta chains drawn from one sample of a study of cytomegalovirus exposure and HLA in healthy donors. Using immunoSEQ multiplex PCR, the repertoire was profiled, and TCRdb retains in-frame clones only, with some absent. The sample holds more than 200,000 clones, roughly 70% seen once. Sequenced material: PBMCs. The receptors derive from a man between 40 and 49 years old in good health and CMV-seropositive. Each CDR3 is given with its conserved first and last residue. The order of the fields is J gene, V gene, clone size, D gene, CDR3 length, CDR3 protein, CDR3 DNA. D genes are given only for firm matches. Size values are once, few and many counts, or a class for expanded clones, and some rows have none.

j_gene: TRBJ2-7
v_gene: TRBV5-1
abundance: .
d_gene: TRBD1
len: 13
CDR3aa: CASSPGQGVEQYF
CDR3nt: TGCGCCAGCAGCCCGGGACAGGGGGTCGAGCAGTACTTC

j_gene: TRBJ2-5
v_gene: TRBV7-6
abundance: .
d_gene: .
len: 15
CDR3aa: CASSLARTPLETQYF
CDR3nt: TGTGCCAGCAGCTTAGCGCGGACACCATTGGAGACCCAGTACTTC

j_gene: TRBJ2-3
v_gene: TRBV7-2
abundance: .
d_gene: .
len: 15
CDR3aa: CASSSQTGSTDTQYF
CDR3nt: TGTGCCAGCAGCTCCCAGACAGGTAGCACAGATACGCAGTATTTT

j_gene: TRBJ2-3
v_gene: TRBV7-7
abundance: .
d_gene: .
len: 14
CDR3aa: CASSLLGRTDTQYF
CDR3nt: TGTGCCAGCAGCCTACTGGGGCGCACAGATACGCAGTATTTT

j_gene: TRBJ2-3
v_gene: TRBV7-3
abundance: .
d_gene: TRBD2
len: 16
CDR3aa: CASSYGTSGGTDTQYF
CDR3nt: TGTGCCAGCAGCTACGGGACTAGCGGGGGGACAGATACGCAGTATTTT

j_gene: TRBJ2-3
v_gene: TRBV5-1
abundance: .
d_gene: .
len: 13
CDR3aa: CASSSQSRDTQYF
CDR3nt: TGCGCCAGCAGCTCACAATCAAGAGATACGCAGTATTTT

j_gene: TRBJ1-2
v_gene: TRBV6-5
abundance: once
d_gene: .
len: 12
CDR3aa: CASRTGGDGYTF
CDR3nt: TGTGCCAGCAGAACCGGGGGTGATGGCTACACCTTC

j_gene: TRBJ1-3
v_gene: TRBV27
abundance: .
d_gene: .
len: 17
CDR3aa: CASSLRGFGGPGNTIYF
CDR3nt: TGTGCCAGCAGTTTAAGGGGTTTCGGGGGACCTGGAAACACCATATATTTT

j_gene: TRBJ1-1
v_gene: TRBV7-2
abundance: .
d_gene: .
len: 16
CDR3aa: CASSFPVGGRDTEAFF
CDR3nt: TGTGCCAGCAGTTTCCCCGTAGGGGGGAGGGACACTGAAGCTTTCTTT

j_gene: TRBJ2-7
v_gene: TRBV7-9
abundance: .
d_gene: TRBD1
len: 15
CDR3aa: CASSSSGTGGGEQYF
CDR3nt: TGTGCCAGCAGCTCATCCGGGACAGGGGGCGGCGAGCAGTACTTC

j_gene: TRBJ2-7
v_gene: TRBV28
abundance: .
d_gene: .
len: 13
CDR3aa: CASSTRGPYEQYF
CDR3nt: TGTGCCAGCAGTACCCGAGGGCCCTACGAGCAGTACTTC

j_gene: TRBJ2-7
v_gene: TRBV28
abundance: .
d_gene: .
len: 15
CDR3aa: CASSTPWDNSYEQYF
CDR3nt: TGTGCCAGCAGTACCCCCTGGGACAACTCCTACGAGCAGTACTTC

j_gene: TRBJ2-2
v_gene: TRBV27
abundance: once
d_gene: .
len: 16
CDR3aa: CASSLSGRGNTGELFF
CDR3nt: TGTGCCAGCAGTTTATCAGGACGGGGGAACACCGGGGAGCTGTTTTTT

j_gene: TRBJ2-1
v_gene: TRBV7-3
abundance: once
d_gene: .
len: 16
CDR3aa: CASSPNPGVYYNEQFF
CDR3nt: TGTGCCAGCAGCCCAAATCCGGGGGTATACTACAATGAGCAGTTCTTC

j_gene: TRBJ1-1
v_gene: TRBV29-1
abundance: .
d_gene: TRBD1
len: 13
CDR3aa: CSVVGQGGTEAFF
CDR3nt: TGCAGCGTTGTCGGACAGGGAGGGACTGAAGCTTTCTTT

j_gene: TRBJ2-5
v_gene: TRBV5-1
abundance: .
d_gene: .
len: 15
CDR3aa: CASSLGGQLQETQYF
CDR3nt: TGCGCCAGCAGCTTGGGAGGGCAACTACAAGAGACCCAGTACTTC

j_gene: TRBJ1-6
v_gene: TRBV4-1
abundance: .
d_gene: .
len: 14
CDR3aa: CASSQGRGQSPLHF
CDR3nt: TGCGCCAGCAGCCAAGGACGAGGACAATCACCCCTCCACTTT

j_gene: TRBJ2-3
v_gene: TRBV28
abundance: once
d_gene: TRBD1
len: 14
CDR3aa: CASSLRDRGNTQYF
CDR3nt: TGTGCCAGCAGTTTAAGGGACAGGGGAAATACGCAGTATTTT

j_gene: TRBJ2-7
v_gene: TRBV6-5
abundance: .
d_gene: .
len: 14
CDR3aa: CASSLTSRDYEQYF
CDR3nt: TGTGCCAGCAGTCTGACTTCCAGGGATTACGAGCAGTACTTC

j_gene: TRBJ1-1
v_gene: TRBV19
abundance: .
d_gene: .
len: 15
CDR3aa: CASSTPYRDSTEAFF
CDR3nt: TGTGCCAGTAGTACCCCATACAGGGATAGCACTGAAGCTTTCTTT

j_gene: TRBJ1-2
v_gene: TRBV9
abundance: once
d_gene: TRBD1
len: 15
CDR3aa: CASSLTTGGLAGYTF
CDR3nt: TGTGCCAGCAGCTTAACGACAGGGGGCTTAGCTGGCTACACCTTC

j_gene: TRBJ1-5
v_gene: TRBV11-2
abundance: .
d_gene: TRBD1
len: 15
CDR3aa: CASSLDRTGNQPQHF
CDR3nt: TGTGCCAGCAGCTTAGATAGGACAGGGAATCAGCCCCAGCATTTT

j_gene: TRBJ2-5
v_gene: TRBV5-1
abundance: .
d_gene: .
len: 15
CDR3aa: CASSLVGRYQETQYF
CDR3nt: TGCGCCAGCAGCCTGGTGGGCAGGTACCAAGAGACCCAGTACTTC

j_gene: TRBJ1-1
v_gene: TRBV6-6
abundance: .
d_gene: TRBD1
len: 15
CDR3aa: CASRRDNRGNTEAFF
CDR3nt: TGTGCCAGCAGAAGGGATAACAGGGGAAACACTGAAGCTTTCTTT

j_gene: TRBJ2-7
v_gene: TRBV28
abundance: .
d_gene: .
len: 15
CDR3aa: CASSYNRWANYEQYF
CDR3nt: TGTGCCAGCAGTTACAACAGGTGGGCGAACTACGAGCAGTACTTC

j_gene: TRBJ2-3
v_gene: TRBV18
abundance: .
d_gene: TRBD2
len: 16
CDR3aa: CASSPSQRGVTDTQYF
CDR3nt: TGTGCCAGCTCACCATCTCAGCGGGGGGTCACAGATACGCAGTATTTT

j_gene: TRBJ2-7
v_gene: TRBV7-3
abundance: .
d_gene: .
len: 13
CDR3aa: CASSLNRGYEQYF
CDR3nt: TGTGCCAGCAGCTTGAACCGGGGCTACGAGCAGTACTTC